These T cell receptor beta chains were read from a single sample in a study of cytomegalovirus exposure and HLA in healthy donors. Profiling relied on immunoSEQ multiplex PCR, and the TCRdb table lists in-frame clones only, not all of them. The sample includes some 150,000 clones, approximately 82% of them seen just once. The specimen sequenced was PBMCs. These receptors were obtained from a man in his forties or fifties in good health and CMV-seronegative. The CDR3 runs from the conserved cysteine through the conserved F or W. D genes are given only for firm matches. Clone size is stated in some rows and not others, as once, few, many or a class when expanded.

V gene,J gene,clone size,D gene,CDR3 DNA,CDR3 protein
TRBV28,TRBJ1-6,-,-,TGTGCCAGCAGTTTAGGGAGCTCCTATAATTCACCCCTCCACTTT,CASSLGSSYNSPLHF
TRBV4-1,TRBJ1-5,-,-,TGCGCCAGCAGCGAAGGGCAGGGGACCGATCAGCCCCAGCATTTT,CASSEGQGTDQPQHF
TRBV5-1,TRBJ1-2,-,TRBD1,TGCGCCAGCAGCCCCCGGGACAGATCCAACTATGGCTACACCTTC,CASSPRDRSNYGYTF
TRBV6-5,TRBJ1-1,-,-,TGTGCCAGCAGCTCACGGGGGGACACTGAAGCTTTCTTT,CASSSRGDTEAFF
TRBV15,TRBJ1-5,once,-,TGTGCCACCAGCAGAGTTCCGACACAGCATAGCAATCAGCCCCAGCATTTT,CATSRVPTQHSNQPQHF
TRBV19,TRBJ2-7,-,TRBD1,TGTGCCAGTAGTATTAGGCCCGGGACAGGGTCCTACGAGCAGTACTTC,CASSIRPGTGSYEQYF
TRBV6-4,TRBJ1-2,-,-,TGTGCCAGCAGTTCTCAAGCCGATAGCTATGGCTACACCTTC,CASSSQADSYGYTF
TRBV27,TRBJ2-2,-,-,TGTGCCAGCCGACCGGGTCAGGGCTATACCGGGGAGCTGTTTTTT,CASRPGQGYTGELFF
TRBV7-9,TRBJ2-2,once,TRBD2,TGTGCCAGTGCGGGGGGGGCGAGAACCGGGGAGCTGTTTTTT,CASAGGARTGELFF
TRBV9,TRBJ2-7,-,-,TGTGCCAGCAGCGTAGCGGGGGGCAGGGAGTACGAGCAGTACTTC,CASSVAGGREYEQYF
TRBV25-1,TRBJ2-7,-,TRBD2,TGTGCCAGCTATCCCGGGACTAGCGGGTACGAGCAGTACTTC,CASYPGTSGYEQYF
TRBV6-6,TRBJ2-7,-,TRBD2,TGTGCCAGCAGTTACCTAGCGGGGGGCACGGACCACGAGCAGTACTTC,CASSYLAGGTDHEQYF
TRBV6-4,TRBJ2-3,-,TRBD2,TGTGCTTACAGCGGGGGGGCCCAAGATACGCAGTATTTT,CAYSGGAQDTQYF
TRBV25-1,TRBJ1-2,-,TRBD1,TGTGCCAGCAGTCTTTTGGACTCGACAGGGAGAGGCTACACCTTC,CASSLLDSTGRGYTF
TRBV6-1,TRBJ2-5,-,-,TGTGCCAGCAGTGAAGCGGGAGCAAAAGAGACCCAGTACTTC,CASSEAGAKETQYF
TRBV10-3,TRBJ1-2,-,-,TGTGCCATCGGTACAGGCGGTGTTGGCTATGGCTACACCTTC,CAIGTGGVGYGYTF
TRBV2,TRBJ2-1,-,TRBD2,TGTGCCAGCACCAGACTAGCGGGAGTAGTGAGCTCCTACAATGAGCAGTTCTTC,CASTRLAGVVSSYNEQFF
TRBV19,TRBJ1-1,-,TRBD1,TGTGCCAGTAGTGTCGACAGGGGGGCCACTGAAGCTTTCTTT,CASSVDRGATEAFF
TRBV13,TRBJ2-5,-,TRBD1,TGTGCCAGCAGCCCGGGGACAGGTTGGCAGGAGACCCAGTACTTC,CASSPGTGWQETQYF
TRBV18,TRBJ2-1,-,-,TGTGCCAGCTCACTCATGACTACGAGCTCCTACAATGAGCAGTTCTTC,CASSLMTTSSYNEQFF
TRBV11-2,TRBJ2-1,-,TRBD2,TGTGCCAGCAGCTCGGGACTAGCAGGGATTTACAATGAGCAGTTCTTC,CASSSGLAGIYNEQFF
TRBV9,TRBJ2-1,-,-,TGTGCCAGCAGCGTAGGTCCCCGGACAGATGTCTACAATGAGCAGTTCTTC,CASSVGPRTDVYNEQFF
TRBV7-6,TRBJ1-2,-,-,TGTGCCAGCAGCGCCAGCACAGGGTTGAACTATGGCTACACCTTC,CASSASTGLNYGYTF
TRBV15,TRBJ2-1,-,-,TGTGCCACCAGTCCAACCGGGACTGAAGGTTACAATGAGCAGTTCTTC,CATSPTGTEGYNEQFF
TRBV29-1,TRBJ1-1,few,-,TGCAGCGTTGAAGGCCGGGGGGGGAACACTGAAGCTTTCTTT,CSVEGRGGNTEAFF
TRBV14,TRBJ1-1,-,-,TGTGCCAGCAGCCAATGGAACGGCGGGAGCACTGAAGCTTTCTTT,CASSQWNGGSTEAFF
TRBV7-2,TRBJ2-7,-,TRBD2,TGTGCCAGCACCCCCGGGAGGTCCCGCTCCTACGAGCAGTACTTC,CASTPGRSRSYEQYF
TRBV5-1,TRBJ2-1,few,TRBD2,TGCGCCAGCAGCTTGGCAGCGGGAGGGCTGAGCAATGAGCAGTTCTTC,CASSLAAGGLSNEQFF
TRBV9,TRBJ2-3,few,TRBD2,TGTGCCAGCAGCCCAACCGGGACTAGGACAGATACGCAGTATTTT,CASSPTGTRTDTQYF